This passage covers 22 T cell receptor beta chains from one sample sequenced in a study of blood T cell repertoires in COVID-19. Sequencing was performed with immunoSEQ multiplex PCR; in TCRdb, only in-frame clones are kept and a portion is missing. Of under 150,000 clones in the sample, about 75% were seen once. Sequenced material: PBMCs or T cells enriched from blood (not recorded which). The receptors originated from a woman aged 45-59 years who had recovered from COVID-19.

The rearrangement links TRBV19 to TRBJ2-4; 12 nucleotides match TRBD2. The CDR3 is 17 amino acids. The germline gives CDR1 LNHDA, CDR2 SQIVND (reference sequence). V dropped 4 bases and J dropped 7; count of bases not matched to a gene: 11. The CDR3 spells CASSTSSGGALGNIQYF. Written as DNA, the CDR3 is TGTGCCAGTAGTACTTCTAGCGGGGGGGCCCTTGGTAACATTCAGTACTTC.

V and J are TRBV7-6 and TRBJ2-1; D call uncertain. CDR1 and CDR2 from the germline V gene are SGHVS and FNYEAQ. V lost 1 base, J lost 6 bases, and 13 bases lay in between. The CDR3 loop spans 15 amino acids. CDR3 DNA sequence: TGTGCCAGCAGCTTAGGTTGGGCTGTTGTCAATGAGCAGTTCTTC. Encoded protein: CASSLGWAVVNEQFF.

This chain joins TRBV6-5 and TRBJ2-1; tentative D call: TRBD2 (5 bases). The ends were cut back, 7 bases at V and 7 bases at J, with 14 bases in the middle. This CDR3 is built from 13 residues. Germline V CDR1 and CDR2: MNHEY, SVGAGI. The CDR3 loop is CASIGQSGNEQFF. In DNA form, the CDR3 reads TGTGCCAGCATCGGGCAGTCGGGAAATGAGCAGTTCTTC.

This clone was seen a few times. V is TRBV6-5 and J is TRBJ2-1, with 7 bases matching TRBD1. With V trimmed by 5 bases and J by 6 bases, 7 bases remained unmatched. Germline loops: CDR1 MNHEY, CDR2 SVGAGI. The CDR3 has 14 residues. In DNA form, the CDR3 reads TGTGCCAGCAGTCCAAGGGGGCCTCCCAATGAGCAGTTCTTC. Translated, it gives CASSPRGPPNEQFF.

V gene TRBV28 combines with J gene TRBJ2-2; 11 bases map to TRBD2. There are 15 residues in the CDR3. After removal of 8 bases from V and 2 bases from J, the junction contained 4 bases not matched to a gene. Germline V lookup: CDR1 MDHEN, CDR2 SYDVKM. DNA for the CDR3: TGTGCCAGCGGAGGACTAGCGGGCAACACCGGGGAGCTGTTTTTT. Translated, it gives CASGGLAGNTGELFF.

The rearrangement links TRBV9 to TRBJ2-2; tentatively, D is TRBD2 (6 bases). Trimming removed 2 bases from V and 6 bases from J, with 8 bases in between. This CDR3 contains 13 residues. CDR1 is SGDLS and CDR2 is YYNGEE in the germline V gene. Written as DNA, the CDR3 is TGTGCCAGCAGCGTCCAGCGGGCCGGGGAGCTGTTTTTT. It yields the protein CASSVQRAGELFF.

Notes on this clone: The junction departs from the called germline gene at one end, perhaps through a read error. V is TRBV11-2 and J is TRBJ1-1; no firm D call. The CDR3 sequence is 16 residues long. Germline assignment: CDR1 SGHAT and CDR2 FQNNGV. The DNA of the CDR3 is TGTGCCAGCAGCCTAGACGCGTTCGGGATGAACACTGAAGCTTTCTTT. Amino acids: CASSLDAFGMNTEAFF.

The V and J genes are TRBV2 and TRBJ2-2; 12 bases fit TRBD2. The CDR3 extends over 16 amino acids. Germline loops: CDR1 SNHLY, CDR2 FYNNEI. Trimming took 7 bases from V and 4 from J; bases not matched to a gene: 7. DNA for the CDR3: TGTGCCAGCAATTCACTAGCGGGAGGAGTCACCGGGGAGCTGTTTTTT. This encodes CASNSLAGGVTGELFF. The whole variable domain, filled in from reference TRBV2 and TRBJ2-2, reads EPEVTQTPSHQVTQMGQEVILRCVPISNHLYFYWYRQILGQKVEFLVSFYNNEISEKSEIFDDQFSVERPDGSNFTLKIRSTKLEDSAMYFCASNSLAGGVTGELFFGEGSRLTVL.

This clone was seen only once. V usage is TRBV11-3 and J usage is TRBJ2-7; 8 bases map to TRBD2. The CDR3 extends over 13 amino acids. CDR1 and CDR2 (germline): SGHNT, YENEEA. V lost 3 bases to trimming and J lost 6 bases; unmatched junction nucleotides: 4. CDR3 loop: CASSFGLAGEQYF. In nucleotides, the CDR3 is TGTGCCAGCAGCTTTGGACTAGCAGGCGAGCAGTACTTC.

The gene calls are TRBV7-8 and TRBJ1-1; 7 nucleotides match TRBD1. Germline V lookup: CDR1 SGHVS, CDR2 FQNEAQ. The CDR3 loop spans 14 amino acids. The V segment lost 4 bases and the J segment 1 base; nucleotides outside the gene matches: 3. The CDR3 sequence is CASSSRTGNTEAFF. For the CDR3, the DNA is TGTGCCAGCAGCTCTCGGACAGGGAACACTGAAGCTTTCTTT.

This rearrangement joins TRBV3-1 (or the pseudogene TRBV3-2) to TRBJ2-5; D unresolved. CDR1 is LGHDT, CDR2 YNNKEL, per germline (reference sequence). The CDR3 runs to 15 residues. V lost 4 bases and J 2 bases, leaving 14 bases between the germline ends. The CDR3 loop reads CASSLRKTEQETQYF. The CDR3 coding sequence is TGTGCCAGCAGCCTAAGAAAGACTGAGCAAGAGACCCAGTACTTC.

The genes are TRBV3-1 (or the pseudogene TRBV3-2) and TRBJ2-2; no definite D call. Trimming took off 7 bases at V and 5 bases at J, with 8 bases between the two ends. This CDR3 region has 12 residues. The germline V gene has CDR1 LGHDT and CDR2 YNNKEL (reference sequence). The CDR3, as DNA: TGTGCCAGCACCACTTCAACCGGGGAGCTGTTTTTT. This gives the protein CASTTSTGELFF.

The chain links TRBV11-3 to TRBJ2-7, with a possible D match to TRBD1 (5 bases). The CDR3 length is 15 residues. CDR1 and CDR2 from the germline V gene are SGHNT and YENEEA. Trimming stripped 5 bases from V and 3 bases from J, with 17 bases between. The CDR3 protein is CASSDPWGPRYEQYF. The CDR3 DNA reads TGTGCCAGCAGCGATCCCTGGGGCCCTCGCTACGAGCAGTACTTC.

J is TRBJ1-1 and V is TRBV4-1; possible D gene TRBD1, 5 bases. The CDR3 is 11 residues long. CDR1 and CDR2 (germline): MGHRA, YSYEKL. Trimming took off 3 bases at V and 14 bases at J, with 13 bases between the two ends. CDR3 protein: CASSQRNRFFF. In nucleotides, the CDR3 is TGCGCCAGCAGCCAGAGGAACAGGTTCTTCTTT.

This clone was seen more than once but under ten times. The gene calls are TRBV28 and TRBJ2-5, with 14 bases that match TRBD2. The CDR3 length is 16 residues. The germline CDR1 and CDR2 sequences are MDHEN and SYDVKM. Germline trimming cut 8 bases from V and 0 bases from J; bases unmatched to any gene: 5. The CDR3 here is CASGTSGRPYQETQYF. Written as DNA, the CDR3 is TGTGCCAGCGGGACTAGCGGGAGACCTTACCAAGAGACCCAGTACTTC.

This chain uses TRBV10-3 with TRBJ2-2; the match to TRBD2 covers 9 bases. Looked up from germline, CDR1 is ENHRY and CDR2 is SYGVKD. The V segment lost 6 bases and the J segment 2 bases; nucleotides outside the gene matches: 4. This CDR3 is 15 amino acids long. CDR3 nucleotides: TGTGCCATCAGGTCTAGCGGGACCAACACCGGGGAGCTGTTTTTT. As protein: CAIRSSGTNTGELFF.

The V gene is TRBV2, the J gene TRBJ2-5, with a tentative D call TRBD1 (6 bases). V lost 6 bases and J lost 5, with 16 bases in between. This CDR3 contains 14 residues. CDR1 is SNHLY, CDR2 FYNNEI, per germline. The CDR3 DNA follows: TGTGCCAGCAGCCGGGACAACTGGGGGGAGACCCAGTACTTC. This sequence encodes CASSRDNWGETQYF.

DNA of the CDR3: TGCGCCAGCAGCCAGTTAAGACAGGGAAGTAGCACCGGGGAGCTGTTTTTT. Its translation: CASSQLRQGSSTGELFF. The J gene is TRBJ2-2, the V gene TRBV5-1, with 7 bases aligning to TRBD1. The CDR3 has 17 residues. V lost 4 bases to trimming and J lost 4 bases; unmatched junction nucleotides: 13. Germline V gene lookup returns CDR1 SGHRS and CDR2 YFSETQ.

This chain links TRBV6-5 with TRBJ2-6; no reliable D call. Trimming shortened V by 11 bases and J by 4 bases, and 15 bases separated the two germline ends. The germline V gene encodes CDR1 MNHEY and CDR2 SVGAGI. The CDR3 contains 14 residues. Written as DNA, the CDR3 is TGTGCCGTTTCCAATTCTGAGGGGGCCAACGTCCTGACTTTC. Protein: CAVSNSEGANVLTF.

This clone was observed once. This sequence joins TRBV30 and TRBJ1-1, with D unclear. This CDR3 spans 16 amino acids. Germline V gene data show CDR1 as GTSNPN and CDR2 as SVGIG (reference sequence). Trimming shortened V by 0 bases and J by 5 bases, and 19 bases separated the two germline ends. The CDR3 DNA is TGTGCCTGGAGTGTACGACACGGATCGAGGAGGACTGAAGCTTTCTTT. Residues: CAWSVRHGSRRTEAFF.

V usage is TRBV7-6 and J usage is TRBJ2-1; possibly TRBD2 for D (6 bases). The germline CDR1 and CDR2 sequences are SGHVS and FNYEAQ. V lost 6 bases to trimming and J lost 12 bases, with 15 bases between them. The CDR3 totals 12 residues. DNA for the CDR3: TGTGCCAGCAGTATGCGGGAATTCAGGCAGTTCTTC. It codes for CASSMREFRQFF.

The CDR3 spells CASREPGQTYEQYF. DNA for the CDR3: TGTGCCAGCAGGGAACCGGGACAGACCTACGAGCAGTACTTC. The V and J genes are TRBV28 and TRBJ2-7, with TRBD1 matching over 7 bases. Germline V CDR1 and CDR2: MDHEN, SYDVKM. The CDR3 runs 14 residues. The trim removed 6 bases at V and 2 bases at J, leaving 7 bases unmatched. Drawing the rest from reference TRBV28 and TRBJ2-7, the complete variable domain is DVKVTQSSRYLVKRTGEKVFLECVQDMDHENMFWYRQDPGLGLRLIYFSYDVKMKEKGDIPEGYSVSREKKERFSLILESASTNQTSMYLCASREPGQTYEQYFGPGTRLTVT.